A single sample is the source of the 28 T cell receptor beta chains below, sequenced in a study of blood T cell repertoires in COVID-19. TCRdb's table, derived via immunoSEQ multiplex PCR, lists solely in-frame clones and lacks some. The sample yields 68,000 or so clones, more than 60% seen once. Specimen: peripheral blood. The source of these receptors is a woman aged 45-60 years with acute or convalescent COVID-19.

This rearrangement joins TRBV9 to TRBJ1-5, with a possible D match to TRBD1 (6 bases). Trimming stripped 0 bases from V and 2 bases from J, with 9 bases between. Germline assignment: CDR1 SGDLS and CDR2 YYNGEE. The CDR3 is made up of 15 amino acids. The CDR3 here is CASSVGAGGNQPQHF. CDR3 sequence (DNA): TGTGCCAGCAGCGTAGGGGCAGGGGGCAATCAGCCCCAGCATTTT.

The J gene is TRBJ1-6, the V gene TRBV6-5, with D unclear. The CDR3 totals 14 residues. Trimming shortened V by 0 bases and J by 10 bases, and 10 bases separated the two germline ends. Germline values: CDR1 MNHEY, CDR2 SVGAGI. The CDR3 region has the DNA TGTGCCAGCAGTTACTCGACTTTCGGGTCACCCCTCCACTTT. This sequence encodes CASSYSTFGSPLHF.

V is TRBV27 and J is TRBJ2-1; D is undetermined. In germline, CDR1 is MNHEY, CDR2 SMNVEV (reference sequence). The CDR3 is 11 residues long. V dropped 6 bases and J dropped 8 bases, with 8 bases sitting between them. The chain's CDR3 is CASRSLDEQFF. In DNA, the CDR3 is TGTGCCAGCAGATCTCTCGATGAGCAGTTCTTC.

At least ten counts were recorded for this clone. The chain has TRBV10-3 and TRBJ1-5; unclear D gene. Germline loops: CDR1 ENHRY, CDR2 SYGVKD. The V end lost 10 bases, the J end lost 7 bases, and 14 bases lay between the germline ends. The CDR3 totals 12 residues. This CDR3 reads CATWSGGQPQHF. The CDR3 nucleotides read TGTGCCACCTGGTCGGGTGGGCAGCCCCAGCATTTT.

The CDR3 loop is CASSPNSRSYNEQFF. The CDR3 DNA reads as TGTGCCAGCTCACCGAACAGTCGCTCCTACAATGAGCAGTTCTTC. This chain connects TRBV18 to TRBJ2-1, with D uncertain. V was trimmed by 3 bases and J by 0 bases, leaving 9 bases between them. Germline V gives CDR1 KGHSH, CDR2 LQKENI. The CDR3 length is 15 residues.

The chain has TRBV5-4 and TRBJ1-5, with unresolved D. Trimming shortened V by 0 bases and J by 2 bases, and 9 bases separated the two germline ends. This CDR3 comprises 15 residues. Germline CDR1 is SGHNT and CDR2 is YYREEE (reference sequence). The CDR3 DNA reads TGTGCCAGCAGCTTGGGTGGAGTGGGCAATCAGCCCCAGCATTTT. Protein product: CASSLGGVGNQPQHF. The variable domain in full, completed from reference TRBV5-4 and TRBJ1-5, reads ETGVTQSPTHLIKTRGQQVTLRCSSQSGHNTVSWYQQALGQGPQFIFQYYREEENGRGNFPPRFSGLQFPNYSSELNVNALELDDSALYLCASSLGGVGNQPQHFGDGTRLSIL.

This chain links TRBV28 with TRBJ1-1; TRBD1 agrees at 7 bases. CDR3 size: 14 residues. V trimming: 5 bases; J trimming: 11 bases; junction bases outside the gene matches: 14. Germline V CDR1 and CDR2: MDHEN, SYDVKM. CDR3 amino acids: CASSPQGLSGEAFF. As DNA, the CDR3 is TGTGCCAGCAGTCCACAGGGGCTGTCGGGTGAGGCTTTCTTT.

The V gene is TRBV6-1, the J gene TRBJ1-1; D possibly corresponds to TRBD1 (5 bases). CDR3 length equals 16 residues. CDR1 and CDR2 (germline): MNHNS, SASEGT. The V end lost 1 base, the J end lost 3 bases, and 15 bases lay between the germline ends. In nucleotides, the CDR3 is TGTGCCAGCAGTGAAGTGGCGGCAGGGCACGACACTGAAGCTTTCTTT. Translated, it gives CASSEVAAGHDTEAFF.

The chain employs TRBV11-2 and TRBJ2-1, with D maybe TRBD2 (5 bases). The V and J ends lost 1 base and 5 bases respectively, with 9 bases between them. Looked up from germline, CDR1 is SGHAT and CDR2 is FQNNGV. The CDR3 runs to 14 residues. This CDR3 is CASSLVAGDNEQFF. As DNA, the CDR3 is TGTGCCAGCAGCTTAGTCGCGGGCGACAATGAGCAGTTCTTC.

This clone counts as medium-sized (0.01 to 0.1%). This chain links TRBV3-1 (or the pseudogene TRBV3-2) with TRBJ2-1; the match to TRBD1 covers 11 bases. The CDR3 extends over 16 amino acids. The germline gives CDR1 LGHDT, CDR2 YNNKEL (reference sequence). The V segment lost 8 bases and the J segment 9 bases; nucleotides outside the gene matches: 15. The CDR3 is CASGYGGTGGFSEQFF. The CDR3 DNA sequence: TGTGCCAGCGGCTACGGAGGGACAGGGGGTTTTAGTGAGCAGTTCTTC.

V is TRBV7-9 and J is TRBJ2-1, with D possibly matching TRBD2 (5 bases). V lost 5 bases, J lost 3 bases, and 17 bases lay in between. The CDR3 runs to 16 residues. Germline V gene sequence: CDR1 SEHNR, CDR2 FQNEAQ (reference sequence). The CDR3 reads CASSQVVEAVYNEQFF. The DNA of the CDR3 is TGTGCCAGCAGCCAGGTCGTGGAGGCCGTCTACAATGAGCAGTTCTTC.

This rearrangement joins TRBV9 to TRBJ2-7, with 7 bases matching TRBD1. This CDR3 region has 13 residues. Per the germline V gene, CDR1 is SGDLS and CDR2 is YYNGEE. V lost 4 bases and J lost 5; bases outside the gene matches: 6. The CDR3 loop reads CASSPRQGDEQYF. The CDR3 coding sequence is TGTGCCAGCAGCCCAAGACAGGGTGACGAGCAGTACTTC.

V gene TRBV18 combines with J gene TRBJ2-7, with 7 bases matching TRBD1. The CDR3 is made up of 13 amino acids. The ends lost 4 bases at V and 6 bases at J; junction bases unmatched: 6. Per the germline V gene, CDR1 is KGHSH and CDR2 is LQKENI. As DNA, the CDR3 is TGTGCCAGCTCACTCTCCGACAGGGCCGAGCAGTACTTC. Encoded protein: CASSLSDRAEQYF.

The rearrangement uses TRBV25-1 and TRBJ1-1, with D unresolved. Trimming stripped 4 bases from V and 11 bases from J, with 14 bases between. The length of the CDR3 is 12 residues. Germline-derived CDR1 and CDR2 are MGHDK and SYGVNS. The CDR3 loop reads CASSGLGRSAFF. The CDR3 DNA reads as TGTGCCAGCAGTGGTCTAGGGAGATCGGCTTTCTTT.

The J gene is TRBJ2-3, the V gene TRBV3-1 (or the pseudogene TRBV3-2); TRBD1 aligns across 8 bases. V was clipped by 4 bases and J by 5 bases; unmatched bases: 5. This CDR3 region has 14 residues. Germline V gives CDR1 LGHDT, CDR2 YNNKEL (reference sequence). This chain's CDR3 is CASSRLTGEDTQYF. CDR3 DNA: TGTGCCAGCAGCCGATTGACAGGGGAAGATACGCAGTATTTT.

V and J are TRBV2 and TRBJ1-1; D not resolved. The V end lost 4 bases, the J end lost 7 bases, and 19 bases lay between the germline ends. The CDR3 extends over 15 amino acids. Germline lookup yields CDR1 SNHLY and CDR2 FYNNEI. CDR3: CASSGEGLANLEAFF. CDR3 bases: TGTGCCAGCAGTGGTGAGGGATTGGCTAACCTTGAAGCTTTCTTT.

The chain has TRBV10-3 and TRBJ1-4; TRBD1 matches 9 bases. Germline loops: CDR1 ENHRY, CDR2 SYGVKD. This CDR3 has 15 residues. The trim removed 6 bases at V and 5 bases at J, leaving 7 bases unmatched. CDR3 in DNA: TGTGCCATCAGCAAAGGACAGGGGCAAAATGAAAAACTGTTTTTT. This gives the protein CAISKGQGQNEKLFF.

This chain links TRBV11-2 with TRBJ1-1; D gene uncertain. Germline-derived CDR1 and CDR2 are SGHAT and FQNNGV. V gave up 4 bases and J gave up 4 bases, with 7 bases separating them. The CDR3 is 12 amino acids. The CDR3 DNA reads TGTGCCAGCAGCTACACATTCACTGAAGCTTTCTTT. Its translation is CASSYTFTEAFF.

The chain recombines TRBV20-1 with TRBJ1-2; D is unclear. V dropped 3 bases and J dropped 2 bases, with 10 bases sitting between them. Germline V gene lookup returns CDR1 DFQATT and CDR2 SNEGSKA (reference sequence). This CDR3 spans 13 amino acids. This chain's CDR3 is CSASPTVNYGYTF. CDR3 in DNA: TGCAGTGCTAGTCCCACGGTAAACTATGGCTACACCTTC.

This clone was recorded only once. The V call is TRBV5-1, the J call TRBJ1-1; D perhaps matches TRBD1 (5 bases). V lost 1 base, J lost 1 base, and 11 bases lay in between. Germline V gene data show CDR1 as SGHRS and CDR2 as YFSETQ. The CDR3 runs to 15 residues. This CDR3 is CASSLISGGNTEAFF. The CDR3 DNA reads as TGCGCCAGCAGCTTGATTTCCGGGGGGAACACTGAAGCTTTCTTT.

J is TRBJ2-3 and V is TRBV3-1 (or the pseudogene TRBV3-2), with 7 bases lining up with TRBD2. Germline trimming cut 0 bases from V and 5 bases from J; bases unmatched to any gene: 5. The CDR3 loop spans 15 amino acids. Germline V gene data show CDR1 as LGHDT and CDR2 as YNNKEL (reference sequence). CDR3 in amino acids: CASSQEGAGVDTQYF. CDR3 sequence (DNA): TGTGCCAGCAGCCAAGAGGGCGCGGGGGTAGATACGCAGTATTTT.

The chain uses TRBV29-1 and TRBJ1-1, with D unclear. V was shortened by 6 bases and J by 0 bases, with 20 bases between the two germline ends. Germline V gives CDR1 SQVTM, CDR2 ANQGSEA. The CDR3 consists of 16 residues. The CDR3 region is CSVSPPLAYLNTEAFF. The CDR3, as DNA: TGCAGCGTCTCCCCTCCTCTGGCTTATTTGAACACTGAAGCTTTCTTT.

This CDR3 is CASSSDLATSAKNIQYF. The CDR3 region has the DNA TGTGCCAGCAGCTCTGATCTGGCAACCTCAGCCAAAAACATTCAGTACTTC. The chain employs TRBV5-8 and TRBJ2-4; D not resolved. The CDR3 spans 17 residues. Per germline, CDR1 SGHTS and CDR2 YDEGEE. V shed 3 bases and J shed 0 bases, with 16 bases lying between them.

This clone has just a few counts. The chain recombines TRBV19 with TRBJ2-3; the D gene is possibly TRBD2 (5 bases). The CDR3 has 19 residues. CDR1 and CDR2 (germline): LNHDA, SQIVND (reference sequence). The germline V and J ends were trimmed by 1 base and 1 base, with 21 bases remaining between them. CDR3 coding DNA: TGTGCCAGTAGTATAGCTTTTTATGGCTGGGAGTGGGGCACAGATACGCAGTATTTT. The encoded protein is CASSIAFYGWEWGTDTQYF.

This chain joins TRBV5-5 and TRBJ2-7, with D maybe TRBD1 (5 bases). The germline CDR1 and CDR2 sequences are SGHKS and YYEKEE (reference sequence). This CDR3 is 13 amino acids long. Trimming pared 2 bases from V and 7 bases from J, leaving 13 bases between. The DNA of the CDR3 is TGTGCCAGCAGCTTTCAAGGGGCTCAAGAGCAGTACTTC. The encoded protein is CASSFQGAQEQYF.

The V gene is TRBV19, the J gene TRBJ1-1; D gene ambiguous. The CDR3 has 15 residues. Per the germline V gene, CDR1 is LNHDA and CDR2 is SQIVND (reference sequence). The ends were cut back, 4 bases at V and 6 bases at J, with 18 bases in the middle. The CDR3 region is CASSTSPLSGAEAFF. CDR3 nucleotides: TGTGCCAGTAGTACCTCCCCCCTATCTGGTGCTGAAGCTTTCTTT.

The genes are TRBV20-1 and TRBJ1-5; possibly TRBD1 for D (5 bases). Per the germline V gene, CDR1 is DFQATT and CDR2 is SNEGSKA (reference sequence). CDR3 length: 17 residues. Trimming removed 3 bases from V and 1 base from J, with 19 bases in between. In nucleotides, the CDR3 is TGCAGTGCTAGTTGGACAAGGGGCGATGGCAGCAATCAGCCCCAGCATTTT. It specifies CSASWTRGDGSNQPQHF.

This chain joins TRBV7-3 and TRBJ2-1; the D is unclear. Germline values: CDR1 SGHTA, CDR2 FQGTGA. The CDR3 runs 14 residues. V lost 3 bases to trimming and J lost 2 bases, with 8 bases between them. The CDR3 is CASSFSPPYNEQFF. The CDR3 DNA follows: TGTGCCAGCAGCTTTAGTCCACCCTACAATGAGCAGTTCTTC.